Below are 16 T cell receptor beta chains sequenced from a single sample in a study of blood T cell repertoires in COVID-19. The table came from immunoSEQ multiplex PCR; TCRdb's copy has only in-frame clones and leaves some out. Altogether about 200,000 clones are present, approximately 80% being singletons, with the ten largest covering roughly 10%. The specimen was peripheral blood. These receptors were collected from a man aged 50 or older with active or convalescent COVID-19.

The V and J genes are TRBV9 and TRBJ2-1, with 8 bases that match TRBD2. The CDR3 extends over 16 amino acids. CDR1 is SGDLS and CDR2 is YYNGEE in the germline V gene. J lost 4 bases, V lost 4 bases, and 10 bases had no gene match. The CDR3 reads CASSPRMAGGYNEQFF. CDR3 nucleotides: TGTGCCAGCAGCCCTCGAATGGCGGGGGGTTACAATGAGCAGTTCTTC.

The chain couples TRBV7-2 to TRBJ1-2; unclear D gene. Germline CDR1 reads SGHTA; CDR2 reads FQGNSA. V lost 1 base to trimming and J lost 3 bases, with 9 bases between them. There are 14 residues in the CDR3. CDR3 DNA: TGTGCCAGCAGCTTAGATGCTACCTACTATGGCTACACCTTC. This gives the protein CASSLDATYYGYTF.

This clone turned up a few times. This rearrangement joins TRBV18 to TRBJ1-5; D is undetermined. The CDR3 consists of 13 residues. Germline assignment: CDR1 KGHSH and CDR2 LQKENI. Trimming took off 5 bases at V and 3 bases at J, with 8 bases between the two ends. This chain's CDR3 is CASSGLNNQPQHF. Written as DNA, the CDR3 is TGTGCCAGCTCAGGCTTGAACAATCAGCCCCAGCATTTT. The full variable domain, in which reference TRBV18 and TRBJ1-5 provide the parts outside the CDR3, is NAGVMQNPRHLVRRRGQEARLRCSPMKGHSHVYWYRQLPEEGLKFMVYLQKENIIDESGMPKERFSAEFPKEGPSILRIQQVVRGDSAAYFCASSGLNNQPQHFGDGTRLSIL.

The rearrangement uses TRBV7-3 and TRBJ2-7; no definite D call. V shed 5 bases and J shed 3 bases, with 14 bases lying between them. The CDR3 covers 14 residues. CDR1 and CDR2 (germline): SGHTA, FQGTGA. The CDR3 DNA sequence: TGTGCCAGCAGCCCCGCCCCAGGAAACTACGAGCAGTACTTC. Translating it yields CASSPAPGNYEQYF.

The V gene is TRBV6-1, the J gene TRBJ1-5; tentatively, D is TRBD1 (6 bases). V was pared by 3 bases and J by 2 bases, with 11 bases between. The CDR3 runs 15 residues. CDR1 MNHNS and CDR2 SASEGT come from the germline V gene. The CDR3 nucleotides are TGTGCCAGCAGTGACAGGGGAGAGGGCAATCAGCCCCAGCATTTT. Its translation is CASSDRGEGNQPQHF.

The chain employs TRBV6-2 or TRBV6-3 and TRBJ2-5; D unresolved. The V gene lost 5 bases and the J gene lost 4 bases, with 11 bases spanning the gap. The V gene's germline CDR1 is MNHEY and CDR2 SVGEGT. The CDR3 totals 13 residues. Here the CDR3 reads CASSLLSRETQYF. In nucleotides, the CDR3 is TGTGCCAGCAGTCTTCTATCGAGAGAGACCCAGTACTTC.

The chain uses TRBV27 and TRBJ2-2; 7 nucleotides agree with TRBD1. V dropped 5 bases and J dropped 6; count of bases not matched to a gene: 6. CDR3 length equals 14 residues. CDR1 MNHEY and CDR2 SMNVEV come from the germline V gene (reference sequence). The CDR3: CASSLSGQAGELFF. The CDR3 bases are TGTGCCAGCAGTCTGAGCGGACAGGCCGGGGAGCTGTTTTTT.

This clone turned up a few times. The rearrangement links TRBV5-1 to TRBJ1-2, with a tentative D call TRBD1 (5 bases). Germline CDR1 is SGHRS and CDR2 is YFSETQ. The V end was cut by 6 bases, the J end by 4 bases, with 13 bases between. The CDR3 consists of 13 residues. DNA of the CDR3: TGCGCCAGCACCAATGGGGGGTCCTATGGCTACACCTTC. Protein: CASTNGGSYGYTF.

CDR3 coding DNA: TGTGCCAGCAGCCTGGACAGGGGGGGCTACAATGAGCAGTTCTTC. Translated, it gives CASSLDRGGYNEQFF. The gene calls are TRBV7-2 and TRBJ2-1, with TRBD1 matching 10 bases. The CDR3 runs 15 residues. The V and J ends lost 5 bases and 3 bases, in that order; junction bases with no gene match: 4. Germline CDR1 and CDR2: SGHTA and FQGNSA.

The J gene is TRBJ2-7, the V gene TRBV28; TRBD2 might be the D (6 bases). Deletions cut 5 bases from V and 0 bases from J, with 20 bases between. Germline values: CDR1 MDHEN, CDR2 SYDVKM. CDR3 length: 17 residues. The CDR3 sequence is CASSQNRGGVYSYEQYV. For the CDR3, the DNA is TGTGCCAGCAGTCAGAATCGGGGCGGGGTATACTCCTACGAGCAGTACGTC.

V gene TRBV12-5 combines with J gene TRBJ1-2; 8 bases match TRBD1. The germline CDR1 and CDR2 sequences are LGHNT and FRNRAP. The trim removed 4 bases at V and 7 bases at J, leaving 8 bases unmatched. The CDR3 extends over 14 amino acids. CDR3 nucleotide sequence: TGTGCTAGTGGTTCAGGACAGGGAGGAGGTGGCTACACCTTC. Translated, it gives CASGSGQGGGGYTF.

The V gene is TRBV6-5, the J gene TRBJ1-4, with D possibly being TRBD1 (5 bases). Trimming removed 5 bases from V and 8 bases from J, with 12 bases in between. The germline CDR1 and CDR2 sequences are MNHEY and SVGAGI. This CDR3 spans 13 amino acids. As DNA, the CDR3 is TGTGCCAGCAGTAGGGTGCGGGGCGAAAAACTGTTTTTT. Protein product: CASSRVRGEKLFF.

The chain uses TRBV27 and TRBJ2-5, with 12 bases lining up with TRBD2. After removal of 2 bases from V and 2 bases from J, the junction contained 12 bases not matched to a gene. This CDR3 has 19 amino acids. The germline V gene has CDR1 MNHEY and CDR2 SMNVEV (reference sequence). CDR3 nucleotides: TGTGCCAGCAGTTTAATTGGGCTAGCGGGGGGGCCGAGGCAAGAGACCCAGTACTTC. Amino acid sequence: CASSLIGLAGGPRQETQYF.

The rearrangement links TRBV6-1 to TRBJ1-2; D unclear. Trimming cost V 0 bases and J 5 bases, with 16 bases left between them. Per the germline V gene, CDR1 is MNHNS and CDR2 is SASEGT. The CDR3 runs 16 residues. CDR3 amino acids: CASSEAKDYLWYGYTF. The CDR3, as DNA: TGTGCCAGCAGTGAAGCCAAGGACTACTTATGGTATGGCTACACCTTC.

The V gene is TRBV19, the J gene TRBJ1-2, with no clear D. V lost 4 bases, J lost 6 bases, and 12 bases lay in between. CDR1 and CDR2 from the germline V gene are LNHDA and SQIVND (reference sequence). The CDR3 loop spans 13 amino acids. The CDR3 loop reads CASSRATFNGYTF. The CDR3 nucleotides read TGTGCCAGTAGTAGGGCAACCTTTAATGGCTACACCTTC.

The rearrangement joins TRBV18 to TRBJ1-4; 7 bases map to TRBD1. The CDR3 extends over 16 amino acids. V lost 6 bases, J lost 4 bases, and 11 bases stayed unmatched. Germline V gene lookup returns CDR1 KGHSH and CDR2 LQKENI. This CDR3 reads CASSPTGEADNEKLFF. CDR3 in DNA: TGTGCCAGCTCTCCCACAGGGGAGGCGGATAATGAAAAACTGTTTTTT.